These 9 T cell receptor beta chains were sequenced from one sample in a study of molecular identifiers for immune sequencing clone quantification. TCRdb passed the PCR reads through MiXCR, listing each CDR3 protein once. Among approximately 500,000 distinct CDR3 sequences, 20% to 25% were seen once, and the ten largest hold under 0.85%. The sample consisted of naive CD8+ T cells from blood, with Jurkat cell RNA spiked in. Subset meaning: FACS-sorted CD8+CD4-CCR7+CD45RA+ naive T cells. The receptor set was obtained from a human donor in good health. Some libraries in this study had Jurkat cell RNA spiked in.

About this clonotype: One end of the junction fails to match germline, which may point to a read error. This chain joins TRBV28 and TRBJ2-5; 10 bases align to TRBD2. Per germline, CDR1 MDHEN and CDR2 SYDVKM. There are 17 residues in the CDR3. This CDR3 reads CASGLYRLAGRLETQYF. CDR3 nucleotide sequence: TGTGCCAGCGGTTTATATAGACTAGCGGGTAGATTGGAGACCCAGTACTTC.

The V call is TRBV29-1, the J call TRBJ2-3; weak D call: TRBD1 (5 bases). This CDR3 contains 12 residues. Trimming took off 7 bases at V and 4 bases at J, with 12 bases between the two ends. The germline V gene has CDR1 SQVTM and CDR2 ANQGSEA. CDR3 coding DNA: TGCAGCGCCCTCTGGGGCCCAGATACGCAGTATTTT. This sequence encodes CSALWGPDTQYF.

This clonotype was detected many times. The genes are TRBV20-1 and TRBJ2-7; D may be TRBD1 (6 bases). CDR3 length equals 16 residues. Germline loops: CDR1 DFQATT, CDR2 SNEGSKA (reference sequence). V was clipped by 3 bases and J by 1 base, with 19 bases between them. CDR3 region: CSASAVFGTPSYEQYF. For the CDR3, the DNA is TGCAGTGCTAGCGCTGTCTTCGGGACACCTTCCTACGAGCAGTACTTC.

To note about this clonotype: It may be a read error: a sequence one base away is much more abundant. The chain links TRBV20-1 to TRBJ2-7; tentative D call: TRBD1 (6 bases). Germline V CDR1 and CDR2: DFQATT, SNEGSKA (reference sequence). This CDR3 comprises 15 residues. The CDR3 is CGARGWTVLSYEQYF. The CDR3 DNA is TGCGGTGCTAGGGGATGGACAGTCCTATCCTACGAGCAGTACTTC.

About this clonotype itself: This clone may be a read error of a much larger clone one base away. The V call is TRBV9, the J call TRBJ1-2; D gene uncertain. Germline V gene lookup returns CDR1 SGDLS and CDR2 YYNGEE. Trimming took 3 bases from V and 2 from J, leaving 8 bases between them. The CDR3 runs to 13 residues. CDR3 in amino acids: CASSAAENYGYTF. DNA of the CDR3: TGTGCCAGCAGCGCAGCAGAAAACTATGGCTACACCTTC.

This clonotype was seen a few times. This chain connects TRBV19 to TRBJ1-1; D is undetermined. Trimming removed 6 bases at V and 11 bases at J, with 13 bases between. The germline CDR1 and CDR2 sequences are LNHDA and SQIVND (reference sequence). The CDR3 runs to 11 residues. CDR3 nucleotides: TGTGCCAGTAGCCCCGGGTCCCAGGCTTTCTTT. Its protein product is CASSPGSQAFF.

This clonotype was seen only once. The chain employs TRBV27 and TRBJ2-3; D unclear. Germline CDR1 MNHEY, CDR2 SMNVEV (reference sequence). This CDR3 has 14 amino acids. V was trimmed by 5 bases and J by 4 bases, leaving 13 bases between them. The CDR3 DNA reads TGTGCCAGCAGTAGGGTTGAATTGGCAGATACGCAGTATTTT. The encoded protein is CASSRVELADTQYF.

The sample holds a few counts of this clonotype. The V call is TRBV27, the J call TRBJ2-7; 12 nucleotides align to TRBD1. Losses at the gene ends were 5 bases for V and 7 bases for J; bases not matched to a gene: 15. Looked up from germline, CDR1 is MNHEY and CDR2 is SMNVEV (reference sequence). The CDR3 spans 17 residues. DNA of the CDR3: TGTGCCAGCAGTCACACACACCGGGACAGGGGGCTTGGGGAGCAGTACTTC. As protein: CASSHTHRDRGLGEQYF.

At least ten counts were recorded for this clonotype. The rearrangement uses TRBV28 and TRBJ1-5; unclear D gene. There are 14 residues in the CDR3. Germline CDR1 MDHEN, CDR2 SYDVKM. Between the trimmed V and J ends, which lost 8 bases and 3 bases, there was a span of 14 bases. This CDR3 reads CASGSSVDNQPQHF. DNA of the CDR3: TGTGCCAGCGGGTCATCCGTGGACAATCAGCCCCAGCATTTT.